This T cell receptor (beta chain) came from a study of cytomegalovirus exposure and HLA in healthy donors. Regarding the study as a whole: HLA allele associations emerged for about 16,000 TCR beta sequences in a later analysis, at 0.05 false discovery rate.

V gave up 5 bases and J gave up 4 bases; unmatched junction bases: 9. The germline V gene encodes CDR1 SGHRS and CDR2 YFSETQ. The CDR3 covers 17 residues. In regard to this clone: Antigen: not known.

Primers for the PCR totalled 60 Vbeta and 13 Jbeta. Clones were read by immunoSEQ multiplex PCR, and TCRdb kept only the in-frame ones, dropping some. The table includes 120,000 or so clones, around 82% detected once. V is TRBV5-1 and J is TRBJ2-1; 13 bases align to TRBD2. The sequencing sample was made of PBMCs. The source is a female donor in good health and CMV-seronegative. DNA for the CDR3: TGCGCCAGCAGACCGGACGAGGGACTAGCGGGGTACAATGAGCAGTTCTTC. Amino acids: CASRPDEGLAGYNEQFF.